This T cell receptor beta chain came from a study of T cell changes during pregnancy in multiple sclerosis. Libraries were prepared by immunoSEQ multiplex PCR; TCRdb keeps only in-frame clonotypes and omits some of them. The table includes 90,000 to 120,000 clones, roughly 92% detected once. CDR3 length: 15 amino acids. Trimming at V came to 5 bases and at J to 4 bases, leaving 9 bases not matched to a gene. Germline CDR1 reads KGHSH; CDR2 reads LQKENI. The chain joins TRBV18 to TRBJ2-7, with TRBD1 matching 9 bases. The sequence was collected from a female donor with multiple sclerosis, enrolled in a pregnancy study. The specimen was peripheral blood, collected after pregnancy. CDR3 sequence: CASSAGQGKVYEQYF. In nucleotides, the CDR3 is TGTGCCAGCTCAGCCGGACAGGGGAAGGTGTACGAGCAGTACTTC.